This passage covers 21 T cell receptor beta chains from one sample sequenced in a study of shared clonotypes between healthy human individuals (TCRdb year 2020). Receptor libraries were prepared by the immunoSEQ multiplex PCR assay. The immuneACCESS repertoire file appears here via TCRdb, limited to in-frame rearrangements. These files lack a portion of the clones; in checked studies, under half of the deficit traces to unresolved V genes, and the cause of the others is not known. The sample has over 2 million clones on record, around 93% of them singletons. Clones ranked in the top ten supply around 0.38% of the sample. Sequenced: naive CD4+ T cells from PBMCs. Interpreted using the paper, the cell subset or site label stands for: CD45RA+ positively selected. The receptor set was obtained from a young man in good health. Some clones in this sample may be carry-over from other donors' samples.

This clone was seen only once. The gene calls are TRBV6-1 and TRBJ1-5; 7 bases align to TRBD1. Germline V gives CDR1 MNHNS, CDR2 SASEGT. This CDR3 spans 14 amino acids. V shed 4 bases and J 4 bases; nucleotides not matched to a gene: 4. The CDR3 bases are TGTGCCAGCAGTGCCGGGACAGCTAATCAGCCCCAGCATTTT. Translation: CASSAGTANQPQHF.

This clone came up a few times. The chain couples TRBV2 to TRBJ1-5, with 8 bases lining up with TRBD1. Germline CDR1 reads SNHLY; CDR2 reads FYNNEI. The V segment lost 5 bases and the J segment 3 bases; nucleotides outside the gene matches: 6. The CDR3 covers 15 residues. The DNA of the CDR3 is TGTGCCAGCAGTCCACTGACAGGGGCCAATCAGCCCCAGCATTTT. This codes for CASSPLTGANQPQHF.

The chain recombines TRBV12-5 with TRBJ1-1, with 7 positions matching TRBD1. CDR1 and CDR2 from the germline V gene are LGHNT and FRNRAP. CDR3 size: 17 residues. The trim removed 0 bases at V and 0 bases at J, leaving 7 bases unmatched. The CDR3 is CASGLVLRGRMNTEAFF. CDR3 in DNA: TGTGCTAGTGGTTTGGTACTAAGGGGGCGGATGAACACTGAAGCTTTCTTT.

The chain is built from TRBV11-2 and TRBJ2-7, with 9 bases lining up with TRBD2. Germline CDR1 SGHAT, CDR2 FQNNGV. The CDR3 consists of 17 residues. V lost 5 bases, J lost 3 bases, and 14 bases stayed unmatched. This CDR3 is CASSPRVISGSFYEQYF. The CDR3 coding sequence is TGTGCCAGCAGCCCGAGGGTGATTAGCGGGAGTTTCTACGAGCAGTACTTC.

As concerns this clone: This sample also contains other DNA sequences that code for the same CDR3. The chain has TRBV2 and TRBJ2-1; TRBD1 might be the D (6 bases). Trimming removed 5 bases from V and 4 bases from J, with 9 bases in between. This CDR3 region has 13 residues. In germline, CDR1 is SNHLY, CDR2 FYNNEI. The CDR3 loop reads CASSLDRYNEQFF. As DNA, the CDR3 is TGTGCCAGCAGTCTAGACAGGTACAATGAGCAGTTCTTC.

The rearrangement uses TRBV18 and TRBJ1-5; D gene unclear. The CDR3 covers 14 residues. From germline, CDR1 is KGHSH and CDR2 LQKENI. V was clipped by 2 bases and J by 7 bases, with 12 bases between them. CDR3 in amino acids: CASSPRPVVQPQHF. The CDR3 nucleotides are TGTGCCAGCTCACCAAGGCCGGTAGTGCAGCCCCAGCATTTT.

As DNA, the CDR3 is TGTGCCAGTAGTATCCTCGGGGGGCAGGGGGCGAGTACTGAAGCTTTCTTT. This gives the protein CASSILGGQGASTEAFF. The V call is TRBV19, the J call TRBJ1-1; TRBD1 matches 8 bases. The germline V gene encodes CDR1 LNHDA and CDR2 SQIVND (reference sequence). This CDR3 spans 17 amino acids. The ends lost 3 bases at V and 5 bases at J; junction bases unmatched: 14.

This clone was detected only once. The chain combines TRBV2 with TRBJ2-2; the D is unclear. This CDR3 has 13 amino acids. V lost 7 bases, J lost 0 bases, and 6 bases lay in between. Looked up from germline, CDR1 is SNHLY and CDR2 is FYNNEI. Here the CDR3 reads CASTRSNTGELFF. The CDR3 DNA reads TGTGCCAGCACGAGATCGAACACCGGGGAGCTGTTTTTT.

This chain uses TRBV5-4 with TRBJ2-5; 7 bases line up with TRBD2. The CDR3 runs to 15 residues. V trimming: 1 base; J trimming: 3 bases; junction bases outside the gene matches: 6. Germline assignment: CDR1 SGHNT and CDR2 YYREEE (reference sequence). The CDR3 nucleotides are TGTGCCAGCAGCTTGTCGGCGGGAGCCGAAGAGACCCAGTACTTC. Residues: CASSLSAGAEETQYF.

The CDR3 nucleotides are TGTGCCATCAGTGGCGGGACTAGCGGACTTGAGCAGTTCTTC. Its translation: CAISGGTSGLEQFF. The genes are TRBV10-3 and TRBJ2-1; 11 bases agree with TRBD2. The V and J ends lost 4 bases and 9 bases, in that order; junction bases with no gene match: 5. Germline CDR1 and CDR2: ENHRY and SYGVKD. This CDR3 comprises 14 residues.

The rearrangement links TRBV5-1 to TRBJ1-2; 7 bases fit TRBD1. Germline V gives CDR1 SGHRS, CDR2 YFSETQ. Trimming took 4 bases from V and 4 from J; bases not matched to a gene: 10. This CDR3 has 15 amino acids. Here the CDR3 reads CASSTTGLRSYGYTF. CDR3 bases: TGCGCCAGCAGCACGACAGGGTTGAGGAGCTATGGCTACACCTTC.

The sample holds one count of this clone. The chain couples TRBV6-1 to TRBJ2-7, with no clear D. Germline CDR1 MNHNS, CDR2 SASEGT. The CDR3 totals 12 residues. The V end was cut by 2 bases, the J end by 4 bases, with 6 bases between. CDR3 in amino acids: CASSEMRYEQYF. The CDR3 DNA sequence: TGTGCCAGCAGTGAAATGCGTTACGAGCAGTACTTC.

The chain joins TRBV7-8 to TRBJ2-5, with 7 positions matching TRBD2. The CDR3 totals 16 residues. The germline CDR1 and CDR2 sequences are SGHVS and FQNEAQ. V lost 6 bases, J lost 5 bases, and 15 bases stayed unmatched. The CDR3 loop reads CASRPRRGRAEETQYF. CDR3 nucleotides: TGTGCCAGCAGACCCCGGCGGGGGAGGGCCGAGGAGACCCAGTACTTC.

The CDR3 region is CASTQGGSSYEQYF. Written as DNA, the CDR3 is TGTGCCAGCACCCAGGGAGGTAGCTCCTACGAGCAGTACTTC. The gene calls are TRBV28 and TRBJ2-7, with D perhaps matching TRBD2 (6 bases). This CDR3 region has 14 residues. CDR1 MDHEN and CDR2 SYDVKM come from the germline V gene. The V end was cut by 7 bases, the J end by 0 bases, with 13 bases between.

The chain joins TRBV5-8 to TRBJ2-1; D remains ambiguous. This CDR3 has 12 residues. Deletions cut 3 bases from V and 3 bases from J, with 4 bases between. Germline loops: CDR1 SGHTS, CDR2 YDEGEE. The CDR3 here is CASSWGYNEQFF. The CDR3 DNA sequence: TGTGCCAGCAGCTGGGGCTACAATGAGCAGTTCTTC.

J is TRBJ1-5 and V is TRBV7-9; D remains ambiguous. The V gene lost 5 bases and the J gene lost 0 bases, with 11 bases spanning the gap. The CDR3 extends over 15 amino acids. The V gene's germline CDR1 is SEHNR and CDR2 FQNEAQ (reference sequence). The CDR3 DNA is TGTGCCAGCAGCCCCGACGGATATAGCAATCAGCCCCAGCATTTT. Amino acids: CASSPDGYSNQPQHF.

The genes are TRBV4-2 and TRBJ2-2, with TRBD2 matching 7 bases. The germline gives CDR1 LGHNA, CDR2 YNFKEQ. This CDR3 spans 16 amino acids. V was pared by 3 bases and J by 4 bases, with 8 bases of the junction left unmatched. The CDR3 DNA sequence: TGTGCCAGCAGCCAGGAGGGAGGGCCAGGCACCGGGGAGCTGTTTTTT. Its translation: CASSQEGGPGTGELFF.

CDR3: CASSPEPGDEQFF. The DNA of the CDR3 is TGTGCCAGCAGCCCGGAGCCAGGGGATGAGCAGTTCTTC. The J gene is TRBJ2-1, the V gene TRBV7-3, with D possibly matching TRBD1 (6 bases). V lost 5 bases to trimming and J lost 8 bases, with 13 bases between them. Germline loops: CDR1 SGHTA, CDR2 FQGTGA. This CDR3 contains 13 residues.

The rearrangement joins TRBV19 to TRBJ2-5; D is unresolved. Per germline, CDR1 LNHDA and CDR2 SQIVND (reference sequence). V lost 11 bases and J lost 5, with 9 bases in between. This CDR3 has 10 residues. Here the CDR3 reads CAGVLETQYF. CDR3 nucleotides: TGTGCCGGAGTACTGGAGACCCAGTACTTC.

Worth noting for this clone: Other DNA variants within this sample encode the same CDR3. The chain couples TRBV7-9 to TRBJ2-7, with D hard to call. V lost 1 base to trimming and J lost 3 bases, with 4 bases between them. The length of the CDR3 is 12 residues. CDR1 is SEHNR, CDR2 FQNEAQ, per germline (reference sequence). The CDR3 coding sequence is TGTGCCAGCAGCTTAGTAGGCTACGAGCAGTACTTC. Its translation: CASSLVGYEQYF.

The rearrangement uses TRBV7-8 and TRBJ1-5, with TRBD1 as a possible D gene (5 bases). The CDR3 runs to 16 residues. The V end lost 2 bases, the J end lost 1 base, and 12 bases lay between the germline ends. Looked up from germline, CDR1 is SGHVS and CDR2 is FQNEAQ. In DNA form, the CDR3 reads TGTGCCAGCAGCTTATCAGGGCAGGGAAGCAATCAGCCCCAGCATTTT. Protein: CASSLSGQGSNQPQHF.